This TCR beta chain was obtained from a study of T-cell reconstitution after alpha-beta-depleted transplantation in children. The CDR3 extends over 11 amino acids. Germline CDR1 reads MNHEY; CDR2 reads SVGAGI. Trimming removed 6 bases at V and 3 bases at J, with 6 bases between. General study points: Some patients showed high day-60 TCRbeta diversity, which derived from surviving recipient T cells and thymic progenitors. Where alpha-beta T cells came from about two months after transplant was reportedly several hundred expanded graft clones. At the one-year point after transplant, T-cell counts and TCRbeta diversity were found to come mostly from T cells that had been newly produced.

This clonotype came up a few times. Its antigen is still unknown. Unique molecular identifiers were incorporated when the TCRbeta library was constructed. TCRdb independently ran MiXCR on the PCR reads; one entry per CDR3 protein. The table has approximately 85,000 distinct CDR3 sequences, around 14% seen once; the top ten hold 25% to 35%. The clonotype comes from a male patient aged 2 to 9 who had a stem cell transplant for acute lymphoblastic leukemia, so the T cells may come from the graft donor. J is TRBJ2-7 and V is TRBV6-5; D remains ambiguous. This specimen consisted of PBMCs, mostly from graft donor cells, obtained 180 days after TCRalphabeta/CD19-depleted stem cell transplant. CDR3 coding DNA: TGTGCCAGCAGCCGTAACTACGAGCAGTACTTC. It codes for CASSRNYEQYF.